The 4 T cell receptor beta chains presented below share a single source sample, sequenced in a study of OX40 agonist ivuxolimab in advanced cancers. Only in-frame clones appear in the TCRdb table, and some are missing; sequencing was by immunoSEQ multiplex PCR. The table has over 60,000 clones, 84% seen once. Sequencing used CD4+ or CD8+ T cells sorted from blood, obtained in a trial of the OX40 agonist ivuxolimab. Source of these receptors: an adult with an advanced solid tumor such as melanoma, head and neck, liver or kidney cancer.

About this clone itself: The conserved closing phenylalanine or tryptophan is absent in this CDR3, likely reflecting a read error. V usage is TRBV9 and J usage is TRBJ2-7; weak D call: TRBD1 (5 bases). The V gene lost 3 bases and the J gene lost 0 bases, with 19 bases spanning the gap. The CDR3 spans 17 residues. Germline lookup yields CDR1 SGDLS and CDR2 YYNGEE. The DNA of the CDR3 is TGTGCCAGCAGCGCAGCCCCGACAGCGAGTTCCTCCTACGAGCAGTACTCC. Protein sequence: CASSAAPTASSSYEQYS.

The chain employs TRBV19 and TRBJ2-5, with 11 bases aligning to TRBD2. CDR1 and CDR2 from the germline V gene are LNHDA and SQIVND (reference sequence). CDR3 size: 15 residues. After removal of 7 bases from V and 1 base from J, the junction contained 5 bases not matched to a gene. The CDR3 nucleotides read TGTGCCAGTACCCGACTAGCGGGACCCCAAGAGACCCAGTACTTC. It codes for CASTRLAGPQETQYF. Variable domain in full (rest from reference TRBV19 and TRBJ2-5): DGGITQSPKYLFRKEGQNVTLSCEQNLNHDAMYWYRQDPGQGLRLIYYSQIVNDFQKGDIAEGYSVSREKKESFPLTVTSAQKNPTAFYLCASTRLAGPQETQYFGPGTRLLVL.

This chain uses TRBV11-1 with TRBJ2-3, with TRBD2 as a possible D gene (5 bases). Germline CDR1 SGHAT, CDR2 FQDESV (reference sequence). V was trimmed by 3 bases and J by 5 bases, leaving 12 bases between them. This CDR3 comprises 14 residues. CDR3 sequence: CASSFAPGGDTQYF. CDR3 bases: TGTGCCAGCAGCTTTGCCCCTGGAGGAGATACGCAGTATTTT.

The rearrangement links TRBV19 to TRBJ1-1; D remains unclear. Germline V gene sequence: CDR1 LNHDA, CDR2 SQIVND (reference sequence). V lost 4 bases, J lost 4 bases, and 16 bases lay in between. The CDR3 loop spans 15 amino acids. CDR3 DNA: TGTGCCAGTAGTAGTCGGCCTCTTGTTAGCACTGAAGCTTTCTTT. This translates into CASSSRPLVSTEAFF.